What follows are 14 T cell receptor beta chains derived from one specimen sequenced in a study of blood T cell repertoires in COVID-19. Using immunoSEQ multiplex PCR, the repertoire was profiled, and TCRdb retains in-frame clones only, with some absent. This table holds about 280,000 clones, 85% found once. The sequencing input was PBMCs or T cells enriched from blood (not recorded which). The receptor source for this set is a woman between 45 and 65 years old who had recovered from COVID-19.

The chain has TRBV7-2 and TRBJ1-3; 7 nucleotides align to TRBD1. Looked up from germline, CDR1 is SGHTA and CDR2 is FQGNSA. This CDR3 has 17 amino acids. V lost 1 base to trimming and J lost 0 bases; unmatched junction nucleotides: 6. This CDR3 is CASSLVGTAFSGNTIYF. CDR3 sequence (DNA): TGTGCCAGCAGCTTAGTTGGGACAGCATTCTCTGGAAACACCATATATTTT.

In this sample, this clone turned up a few times. The chain recombines TRBV7-8 with TRBJ1-4; perhaps TRBD1 as D (6 bases). Deletions cut 2 bases from V and 7 bases from J, with 14 bases between. Germline V gene data show CDR1 as SGHVS and CDR2 as FQNEAQ. CDR3 length equals 15 residues. In DNA, the CDR3 is TGTGCCAGCAGCTTAAACAGGGCCGATGCTGAAAAACTGTTTTTT. Its protein is CASSLNRADAEKLFF.

The chain couples TRBV30 to TRBJ2-1, with 8 bases matching TRBD1. With V trimmed by 5 bases and J by 6 bases, 6 bases remained unmatched. The V gene's germline CDR1 is GTSNPN and CDR2 SVGIG (reference sequence). The CDR3 is made up of 13 amino acids. Here the CDR3 reads CAWGTGFFNEQFF. The CDR3, as DNA: TGTGCCTGGGGGACAGGATTTTTCAATGAGCAGTTCTTC.

The chain is built from TRBV5-8 and TRBJ1-1; D may be TRBD1 (5 bases). The CDR3 is 13 amino acids. Per the germline V gene, CDR1 is SGHTS and CDR2 is YDEGEE. Trimming left V 1 base short and J 8 bases short, with 12 bases between. CDR3 bases: TGTGCCAGCAGCTTGTGGGGCCTAAAAGAAGCTTTCTTT. Translation gives CASSLWGLKEAFF.

The V and J genes are TRBV9 and TRBJ2-1, with 9 bases identical to TRBD2. The CDR3 runs to 13 residues. Per germline, CDR1 SGDLS and CDR2 YYNGEE. The trim removed 7 bases at V and 7 bases at J, leaving 6 bases unmatched. The DNA for the CDR3 is TGTGCCAGCGACCTAGCGGGATCAAATGAGCAGTTCTTC. Its protein product is CASDLAGSNEQFF.

The chain has TRBV7-3 and TRBJ2-1; tentatively, D is TRBD1 (5 bases). The germline V and J ends were trimmed by 2 bases and 10 bases, with 21 bases remaining between them. CDR1 and CDR2 (germline): SGHTA, FQGTGA. The CDR3 has 16 amino acids. The CDR3 DNA sequence: TGTGCCAGCAGCTTACTCGGTCCTGACCCTGGACAAGAGCAGTTCTTC. Amino acid sequence: CASSLLGPDPGQEQFF.

In DNA, the CDR3 is TGTGCCAGTAGAAGCGGGAGGGCCGTCCTTGGGGAGACCCAGTACTTC. Its translation is CASRSGRAVLGETQYF. V usage is TRBV19 and J usage is TRBJ2-5; TRBD2 matches 10 bases. The CDR3 is made up of 16 amino acids. Trimming took 6 bases from V and 5 from J; bases not matched to a gene: 12. Germline lookup yields CDR1 LNHDA and CDR2 SQIVND (reference sequence).

A few counts support this clone. The rearrangement links TRBV28 to TRBJ1-5; TRBD1 matches at 9 bases. After removal of 6 bases from V and 3 bases from J, the junction contained 6 bases not matched to a gene. The CDR3 contains 15 residues. In germline, CDR1 is MDHEN, CDR2 SYDVKM. The CDR3 loop reads CASRPQGAVNQPQHF. The CDR3 DNA follows: TGTGCCAGCAGACCACAGGGGGCGGTCAATCAGCCCCAGCATTTT.

This clone has a handful of counts. A junction boundary mismatches the germline segment, possibly from a read error. This chain's CDR3 is CASSLDLKTRRF. The CDR3 DNA sequence: TGTGCCAGCAGCTTAGACCTCAAGACCCGGCGGTTC. This chain connects TRBV7-8 to TRBJ2-7; D unclear. The CDR3 covers 12 residues. Germline CDR1 reads SGHVS; CDR2 reads FQNEAQ.

The chain recombines TRBV20-1 with TRBJ2-5; no firm D call. V lost 5 bases to trimming and J lost 2 bases, with 6 bases between them. The CDR3 length is 11 residues. Per the germline V gene, CDR1 is DFQATT and CDR2 is SNEGSKA (reference sequence). CDR3: CSAQNQETQYF. CDR3 in DNA: TGCAGTGCTCAGAATCAAGAGACCCAGTACTTC.

The chain is built from TRBV9 and TRBJ2-1, with TRBD2 identical over 10 bases. The CDR3 has 15 amino acids. V was clipped by 4 bases and J by 9 bases; unmatched bases: 10. The V gene's germline CDR1 is SGDLS and CDR2 YYNGEE. The DNA of the CDR3 is TGTGCCAGCAGCTACGGACTAGCGGAAGGGTTTGAGCAGTTCTTC. Protein sequence: CASSYGLAEGFEQFF.

This chain joins TRBV2 and TRBJ2-1; 9 bases agree with TRBD1. V shed 8 bases and J 5 bases; nucleotides not matched to a gene: 7. CDR1 and CDR2 from the germline V gene are SNHLY and FYNNEI. The CDR3 is 14 amino acids. CDR3 nucleotide sequence: TGTGCCAGCGGGACAGGGTTATTGGACAATGAGCAGTTCTTC. Translation gives CASGTGLLDNEQFF.

V usage is TRBV6-6 and J usage is TRBJ1-6, with 7 bases lining up with TRBD1. The CDR3 runs to 14 residues. CDR1 is MNHNY, CDR2 SVGAGI, per germline (reference sequence). The V gene end was trimmed by 6 bases and the J gene end by 7 bases; junction bases not matched to a gene: 6. As DNA, the CDR3 is TGTGCCAGCAGGAATCCGGGACAGAATTCACCCCTCCACTTT. It is translated as CASRNPGQNSPLHF.

This sequence joins TRBV6-6 and TRBJ2-7; 10 bases fit TRBD2. This CDR3 comprises 15 residues. Unmatched junction bases numbered 8, after V lost 6 bases and J lost 3 bases. Looked up from germline, CDR1 is MNHNY and CDR2 is SVGAGI (reference sequence). CDR3 nucleotides: TGTGCCAGCAGCCTTACTAGCGGGACCCACTACGAGCAGTACTTC. Its translation: CASSLTSGTHYEQYF.